Presented here are 16 T cell receptor beta chains from one specimen sequenced in a study of OX40 agonist ivuxolimab in advanced cancers. Sequenced by immunoSEQ multiplex PCR; TCRdb stores in-frame clones only, minus some. The data show 10,000 to 12,000 clones, about 73% seen once. Material: CD4+ or CD8+ T cells sorted from blood, obtained in a trial of the OX40 agonist ivuxolimab. The source is an adult with an advanced solid tumor such as melanoma, head and neck, liver or kidney cancer.

The rearrangement links TRBV7-6 to TRBJ2-7; a weak D match, TRBD1 (6 bases). V was shortened by 4 bases and J by 3 bases, with 13 bases between the two germline ends. Germline CDR1 and CDR2: SGHVS and FNYEAQ. CDR3 size: 14 residues. CDR3 in amino acids: CASSSTTGIYEQYF. The CDR3 DNA sequence: TGTGCCAGCAGCTCAACGACAGGAATCTACGAGCAGTACTTC.

J is TRBJ2-7 and V is TRBV7-8; D may be TRBD1 or TRBD2 (6 bases each). The CDR3 sequence is 14 residues long. The germline V gene encodes CDR1 SGHVS and CDR2 FQNEAQ. V lost 3 bases to trimming and J lost 5 bases, with 14 bases between them. CDR3 sequence reads: CASSLGRGDHEQYF. The CDR3 DNA reads as TGTGCCAGCAGCTTGGGTAGGGGGGACCACGAGCAGTACTTC.

The chain has TRBV6-4 and TRBJ2-7; the D gene is possibly TRBD1 (5 bases). The V gene's germline CDR1 is MRHNA and CDR2 SNTAGT. The CDR3 consists of 13 residues. Trimming removed 6 bases at V and 6 bases at J, with 15 bases between. The CDR3, as DNA: TGTGCCAGCAGCCCGATCGTAGGGGCCGAGCAGTACTTC. Amino acids: CASSPIVGAEQYF.

The V gene is TRBV27, the J gene TRBJ2-1; 7 positions match TRBD2. With 9 bases clipped from V and 1 base from J, the junction kept 12 bases outside the gene matches. Germline CDR1 reads MNHEY; CDR2 reads SMNVEV (reference sequence). This CDR3 is built from 16 residues. CDR3 nucleotide sequence: TGTGCCAGTCGGAATGGGGGGGGGATTTCCTACAATGAGCAGTTCTTC. This gives the protein CASRNGGGISYNEQFF.

The chain employs TRBV5-1 and TRBJ2-1; D remains ambiguous. The V and J ends lost 3 bases and 0 bases respectively, with 13 bases between them. Germline-derived CDR1 and CDR2 are SGHRS and YFSETQ. The CDR3 is 16 amino acids. The DNA of the CDR3 is TGCGCCAGCAGCTCGGATGGGCTGAGCTCCTACAATGAGCAGTTCTTC. It specifies CASSSDGLSSYNEQFF.

This clone was counted once. At one end the junction does not follow the germline gene, possibly because of a read error. The gene calls are TRBV5-1 and TRBJ1-2; 10 bases are a match to TRBD1. Germline V gene data show CDR1 as SGHRS and CDR2 as YFSETQ. CDR3 length equals 15 residues. CDR3: CASKIGQGVRYGYTF. CDR3 DNA: TGCGCAAGCAAGATAGGACAGGGGGTGAGGTATGGCTACACCTTC.

This chain joins TRBV7-9 and TRBJ1-1; no firm D call. Germline CDR1 is SEHNR and CDR2 is FQNEAQ (reference sequence). Trimming removed 4 bases at V and 4 bases at J, with 10 bases between. The CDR3 runs to 13 residues. The CDR3 coding sequence is TGTGCCAGCAGCTCCAAGGGAGGCACTGAAGCTTTCTTT. This translates into CASSSKGGTEAFF.

The chain links TRBV4-1 to TRBJ1-3; D gene ambiguous. V dropped 4 bases and J dropped 0 bases, with 10 bases sitting between them. CDR1 MGHRA and CDR2 YSYEKL come from the germline V gene. This CDR3 contains 15 residues. CDR3: CASSPFTNSGNTIYF. DNA of the CDR3: TGCGCCAGCAGCCCCTTTACTAACTCTGGAAACACCATATATTTT.

This clone was observed a handful of times. V usage is TRBV4-1 and J usage is TRBJ2-7; 7 bases align to TRBD2. CDR3 size: 16 residues. The V and J ends lost 5 bases and 0 bases, in that order; junction bases with no gene match: 10. CDR1 and CDR2 from the germline V gene are MGHRA and YSYEKL. CDR3 coding DNA: TGCGCCAGCAGCAGAGGACCGACTAGCAGCTCCTACGAGCAGTACTTC. The encoded protein is CASSRGPTSSSYEQYF.

This clone has more than one count but fewer than ten. The chain recombines TRBV30 with TRBJ2-1; TRBD2 aligns across 8 bases. After removal of 0 bases from V and 5 bases from J, the junction contained 12 bases not matched to a gene. Germline CDR1 GTSNPN, CDR2 SVGIG (reference sequence). The CDR3 length is 17 residues. The CDR3 region is CAWSVSPLGREDNEQFF. CDR3 DNA sequence: TGTGCCTGGAGTGTTAGCCCGCTGGGGCGGGAGGACAATGAGCAGTTCTTC.

The chain links TRBV6-5 to TRBJ2-1; 9 bases line up with TRBD1. V was pared by 4 bases and J by 8 bases, with 12 bases of the junction left unmatched. The CDR3 length is 16 residues. Germline loops: CDR1 MNHEY, CDR2 SVGAGI. Written as DNA, the CDR3 is TGTGCCAGCAGTTTGGGCCCCGGGACAGGGCTCCATGAGCAGTTCTTC. Translating it yields CASSLGPGTGLHEQFF.

This clone was recorded a few times. CDR3 nucleotide sequence: TGTGCCAGCAGCTTGAGGGCTACAGGGTCTCGCTATGGCTACACCTTC. Its protein product is CASSLRATGSRYGYTF. The rearrangement joins TRBV5-4 to TRBJ1-2, with a weak D call TRBD1 (6 bases). Germline V gene lookup returns CDR1 SGHNT and CDR2 YYREEE (reference sequence). This CDR3 has 16 amino acids. V gave up 1 base and J gave up 4 bases, with 17 bases separating them. Together with reference TRBV5-4 and TRBJ1-2, the CDR3 gives the full variable domain: ETGVTQSPTHLIKTRGQQVTLRCSSQSGHNTVSWYQQALGQGPQFIFQYYREEENGRGNFPPRFSGLQFPNYSSELNVNALELDDSALYLCASSLRATGSRYGYTFGSGTRLTVV.

The chain links TRBV30 to TRBJ1-2; the match to TRBD1 covers 7 bases. The CDR3 loop spans 15 amino acids. From germline, CDR1 is GTSNPN and CDR2 SVGIG (reference sequence). Losses at the gene ends were 5 bases for V and 8 bases for J; bases not matched to a gene: 17. Here the CDR3 DNA reads TGTGCCTGGGCGACAGGGCTGGGGTGGGATAGGGGCTACACCTTC. Amino acids: CAWATGLGWDRGYTF.

The CDR3: CASSQFVTNTGELFF. The CDR3 DNA is TGTGCCAGCAGCCAATTTGTCACTAACACCGGGGAGCTGTTTTTT. The chain couples TRBV16 to TRBJ2-2; no reliable D call. Germline assignment: CDR1 KGHSY and CDR2 FQNENV. V lost 1 base, J lost 2 bases, and 8 bases lay in between. The CDR3 is 15 residues long.

This clone is a singleton in its sample. The rearrangement uses TRBV5-1 and TRBJ2-7; 9 bases match TRBD1. Germline CDR1 is SGHRS and CDR2 is YFSETQ. The trim removed 0 bases at V and 3 bases at J, leaving 1 base unmatched. The CDR3 length is 14 residues. CDR3 sequence (DNA): TGCGCCAGCAGCTTGGAGGACAGGGGCTACGAGCAGTACTTC. Translated, it gives CASSLEDRGYEQYF. The full variable domain, with the rest looked up from reference TRBV5-1 and TRBJ2-7, is KAGVTQTPRYLIKTRGQQVTLSCSPISGHRSVSWYQQTPGQGLQFLFEYFSETQRNKGNFPGRFSGRQFSNSRSEMNVSTLELGDSALYLCASSLEDRGYEQYFGPGTRLTVT.

The chain links TRBV27 to TRBJ1-5; D uncertain. V was clipped by 2 bases and J by 4 bases, with 6 bases between them. Germline CDR1 reads MNHEY; CDR2 reads SMNVEV (reference sequence). CDR3 length: 13 residues. The CDR3 protein is CASSLRVNQPQHF. Written as DNA, the CDR3 is TGTGCCAGCAGTTTACGGGTAAATCAGCCCCAGCATTTT.